These 2 T cell receptor beta chains were all obtained from the same sample, sequenced in a study of identical twins. Each CDR3 protein gets one entry after TCRdb re-called the 5' RACE reads with MiXCR. The repertoire consists of roughly 570,000 distinct CDR3 sequences, with 7.5% to 10% occurring once and the leading ten covering roughly 3%. A further study also used this sample, focusing on yellow fever vaccine responses in identical twins.

Sequencing was performed on PBMCs. The receptors shown here come from a woman younger than 30 in good health.

A note on this clonotype: A much more abundant neighbour one base away suggests this may be a read error. The V call is TRBV20-1, the J call TRBJ1-6, with D possibly TRBD1 on 5 matching bases. The CDR3 is 17 residues long. Germline assignment: CDR1 DFQATT and CDR2 SNEGSKA (reference sequence). DNA for the CDR3: TGCTGTGCTAGAGATGCGGCAGGGAGGGAACATAATTCACCCCTCCACTTT. This sequence encodes CCARDAAGREHNSPLHF.

This clonotype was seen ten or more times. The rearrangement uses TRBV5-6 and TRBJ2-5, with 7 bases aligning to TRBD1. This CDR3 comprises 15 residues. CDR1 and CDR2 from the germline V gene are SGHDT and YYEEEE. V lost 3 bases, J lost 5 bases, and 10 bases stayed unmatched. CDR3: CASSSSDRVGETQYF. The CDR3 DNA reads TGTGCCAGCAGCTCTTCTGACAGGGTAGGCGAGACCCAGTACTTC.